Listed below are T cell receptor beta chains from one sample, sequenced in a study of cytomegalovirus exposure and HLA in healthy donors. Measured with immunoSEQ multiplex PCR; TCRdb has only the in-frame clones, and not every one. The data contain more than 130,000 clones, more than 70% of them singletons. The sample comprised PBMCs. The receptor set was obtained from a woman between 50 and 59 years old in good health and CMV-seronegative. CDR3s include the opening cysteine and the closing phenylalanine or tryptophan. Each record gives: D gene, J gene, clone size, V gene, CDR3 DNA, CDR3 protein. D genes are given only for firm matches. Part of the rows lack a size; the others show once, few, many or a class for expanded clones.

d_call: .
j_call: TRBJ2-3
clone_size: .
v_call: TRBV7-9
cdr3_nt: TGTGCCAGCAGCTTAGGGCCTCGGAGATCAGATACGCAGTATTTT
cdr3_aa: CASSLGPRRSDTQYF

d_call: .
j_call: TRBJ2-1
clone_size: once
v_call: TRBV5-3
cdr3_nt: TGTGCCAGAAGCGGCCAAGGGGCTGATGGGAATGAGCAGTTCTTC
cdr3_aa: CARSGQGADGNEQFF

d_call: TRBD1
j_call: TRBJ1-1
clone_size: .
v_call: TRBV7-9
cdr3_nt: TGTGCCAGCAGCTTAGACAGGGGATCAGCTTTCTTT
cdr3_aa: CASSLDRGSAFF

d_call: TRBD1
j_call: TRBJ2-7
clone_size: .
v_call: TRBV19
cdr3_nt: TGTGCCAGTACCTCGACAGGGGGCGGAAACGAGCAGTACTTC
cdr3_aa: CASTSTGGGNEQYF

d_call: TRBD1
j_call: TRBJ2-7
clone_size: .
v_call: TRBV11-2
cdr3_nt: TGTGCCAGCAGCTTATGGACAGGGGCTTCCTACGAGCAGTACTTC
cdr3_aa: CASSLWTGASYEQYF

d_call: .
j_call: TRBJ2-1
clone_size: .
v_call: TRBV5-1
cdr3_nt: TGCGCCAGCAGCTTGGGTTCCGAGTACAATGAGCAGTTCTTC
cdr3_aa: CASSLGSEYNEQFF

d_call: .
j_call: TRBJ1-6
clone_size: .
v_call: TRBV5-6
cdr3_nt: TGTGCCAGCAGCGACGGACAGAGCTCCTATAATTCACCCCTCCACTTT
cdr3_aa: CASSDGQSSYNSPLHF

d_call: .
j_call: TRBJ1-4
clone_size: .
v_call: TRBV19
cdr3_nt: TGTGCCAGCGCCGGGTCAGGAGGGGAAAAACTGTTTTTT
cdr3_aa: CASAGSGGEKLFF

d_call: TRBD2
j_call: TRBJ2-7
clone_size: .
v_call: TRBV11-1
cdr3_nt: TGTGCCAGCAGCGTAAGATGGGCGCGGGGGTACGACGAGCAGTACTTC
cdr3_aa: CASSVRWARGYDEQYF

d_call: .
j_call: TRBJ1-2
clone_size: .
v_call: TRBV14
cdr3_nt: TGTGCCAGCAGCCAAGATAAATTCTATGGCTACACCTTC
cdr3_aa: CASSQDKFYGYTF

d_call: .
j_call: TRBJ2-3
clone_size: .
v_call: TRBV5-6
cdr3_nt: TGTGCCAGCAGCTTGGCCCGGGGGACAGATACGCAGTATTTT
cdr3_aa: CASSLARGTDTQYF

d_call: .
j_call: TRBJ2-1
clone_size: few
v_call: TRBV14
cdr3_nt: TGTGCCAGCAGCCAATTTCAGGGAAACGGGAATGAGCAGTTCTTC
cdr3_aa: CASSQFQGNGNEQFF

d_call: .
j_call: TRBJ1-5
clone_size: .
v_call: TRBV29-1
cdr3_nt: TGCAGCGTTGCGGAGTGGGGGGGTGGCAATCAGCCCCAGCATTTT
cdr3_aa: CSVAEWGGGNQPQHF

d_call: TRBD1
j_call: TRBJ1-1
clone_size: .
v_call: TRBV4-1
cdr3_nt: TGCGCCAGCAGCCAAGGGGTGGGCAGGGGGATCACTGAAGCTTTCTTT
cdr3_aa: CASSQGVGRGITEAFF

d_call: .
j_call: TRBJ1-2
clone_size: few
v_call: TRBV7-9
cdr3_nt: TGTGCGGGGGGGGAGGCCTATGGCTACACCTTC
cdr3_aa: CAGGEAYGYTF

d_call: .
j_call: TRBJ1-3
clone_size: .
v_call: TRBV29-1
cdr3_nt: TGCAGCGTGACAGGAGACTCTGGAAACACCATATATTTT
cdr3_aa: CSVTGDSGNTIYF

d_call: TRBD2
j_call: TRBJ2-3
clone_size: .
v_call: TRBV29-1
cdr3_nt: TGCAGCGCCCCCGGGACGGGGGGAGATACGCAGTATTTT
cdr3_aa: CSAPGTGGDTQYF

d_call: TRBD1
j_call: TRBJ2-7
clone_size: .
v_call: TRBV5-6
cdr3_nt: TGTGCCAGCAGCTTTGGGACAGACGCCTACGAGCAGTACTTC
cdr3_aa: CASSFGTDAYEQYF

d_call: TRBD2
j_call: TRBJ2-3
clone_size: .
v_call: TRBV5-1
cdr3_nt: TGCGCCAGCAGCTCCGAGCGGGGTAGCACAGATACGCAGTATTTT
cdr3_aa: CASSSERGSTDTQYF

d_call: TRBD1
j_call: TRBJ1-1
clone_size: .
v_call: TRBV28
cdr3_nt: TGTGCCAGCAGTTTAATGGTAGGGGGCAATACTGAAGCTTTCTTT
cdr3_aa: CASSLMVGGNTEAFF

d_call: TRBD1
j_call: TRBJ1-5
clone_size: .
v_call: TRBV11-2
cdr3_nt: TGTGCCAGCAGCTCAGCAGGGGGTAGCAATCAGCCCCAGCATTTT
cdr3_aa: CASSSAGGSNQPQHF

d_call: TRBD1
j_call: TRBJ2-2
clone_size: few
v_call: TRBV29-1
cdr3_nt: TGCAGCGCTGGGACAGGGGGTAACACCGGGGAGCTGTTTTTT
cdr3_aa: CSAGTGGNTGELFF

d_call: TRBD1
j_call: TRBJ1-3
clone_size: .
v_call: TRBV9
cdr3_nt: TGTGCCAGCAGCGCCCGGGACAGCAGCTCTGGAAACACCATATATTTT
cdr3_aa: CASSARDSSSGNTIYF

d_call: .
j_call: TRBJ1-2
clone_size: few
v_call: TRBV19
cdr3_nt: TGTGCCAGTAGAGACAGGAACTATGGCTACACCTTC
cdr3_aa: CASRDRNYGYTF

d_call: .
j_call: TRBJ1-6
clone_size: .
v_call: TRBV4-3
cdr3_nt: TGCGCCAGCAGCCGGGACACAAATTCACCCCTCCACTTT
cdr3_aa: CASSRDTNSPLHF

d_call: .
j_call: TRBJ1-5
clone_size: few
v_call: TRBV19
cdr3_nt: TGTGCCAGTTCGCCTGGGGGCAGGGGCGATCAGCCCCAGCATTTT
cdr3_aa: CASSPGGRGDQPQHF

d_call: TRBD2
j_call: TRBJ2-1
clone_size: .
v_call: TRBV11-3
cdr3_nt: TGTGCCAGCAGCCTGTCCGGGACTAGCGGGGGGCCACCAAACAATGAGCAGTTCTTC
cdr3_aa: CASSLSGTSGGPPNNEQFF

d_call: .
j_call: TRBJ2-1
clone_size: .
v_call: TRBV7-8
cdr3_nt: TGTGCCAGCGGTGCGGTTCGCTCCTACAATGAGCAGTTCTTC
cdr3_aa: CASGAVRSYNEQFF

d_call: TRBD2
j_call: TRBJ2-1
clone_size: .
v_call: TRBV9
cdr3_nt: TGTGCCAGCAGCGTAGTGGCTAGCGGGGCTCGGGAGCAGTTCTTC
cdr3_aa: CASSVVASGAREQFF

d_call: .
j_call: TRBJ1-2
clone_size: few
v_call: TRBV19
cdr3_nt: TGTGCCAGTAGCCAGGCAGGGTATGGCTACACCTTC
cdr3_aa: CASSQAGYGYTF

d_call: .
j_call: TRBJ1-6
clone_size: few
v_call: TRBV19
cdr3_nt: TGTGCCAGTAGTATGGGCGCATATAATTCACCCCTCCACTTT
cdr3_aa: CASSMGAYNSPLHF

d_call: .
j_call: TRBJ1-2
clone_size: .
v_call: TRBV10-3
cdr3_nt: TGTGCCATCAGTGGACGGGTAAACGGGGACTATGGCTACACCTTC
cdr3_aa: CAISGRVNGDYGYTF

d_call: TRBD2
j_call: TRBJ2-3
clone_size: .
v_call: TRBV5-4
cdr3_nt: TGTGCCAGCAGCCCGACTAGCGGTAGCACAGATACGCAGTATTTT
cdr3_aa: CASSPTSGSTDTQYF

d_call: .
j_call: TRBJ1-5
clone_size: .
v_call: TRBV6-6
cdr3_nt: TGTGCCAGCAGTGGTTCTACAGAATATCAGCCCCAGCATTTT
cdr3_aa: CASSGSTEYQPQHF

d_call: .
j_call: TRBJ2-7
clone_size: .
v_call: TRBV2
cdr3_nt: TGTGCCAGCAGTGCCGGTGCTTCCGCCTACGAGCAGTACTTC
cdr3_aa: CASSAGASAYEQYF